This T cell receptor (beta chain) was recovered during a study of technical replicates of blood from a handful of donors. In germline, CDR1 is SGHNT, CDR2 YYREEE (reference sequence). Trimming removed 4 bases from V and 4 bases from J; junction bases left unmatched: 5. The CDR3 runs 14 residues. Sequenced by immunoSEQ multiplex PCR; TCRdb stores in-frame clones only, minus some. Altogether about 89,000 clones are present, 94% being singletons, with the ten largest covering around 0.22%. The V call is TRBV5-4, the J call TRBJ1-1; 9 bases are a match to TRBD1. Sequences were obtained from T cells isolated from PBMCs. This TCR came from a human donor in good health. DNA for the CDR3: TGTGCCAGCAGCGCCGGACAGGGGACCACTGAAGCTTTCTTT. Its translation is CASSAGQGTTEAFF. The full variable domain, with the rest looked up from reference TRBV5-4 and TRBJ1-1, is ETGVTQSPTHLIKTRGQQVTLRCSSQSGHNTVSWYQQALGQGPQFIFQYYREEENGRGNFPPRFSGLQFPNYSSELNVNALELDDSALYLCASSAGQGTTEAFFGQGTRLTVV.